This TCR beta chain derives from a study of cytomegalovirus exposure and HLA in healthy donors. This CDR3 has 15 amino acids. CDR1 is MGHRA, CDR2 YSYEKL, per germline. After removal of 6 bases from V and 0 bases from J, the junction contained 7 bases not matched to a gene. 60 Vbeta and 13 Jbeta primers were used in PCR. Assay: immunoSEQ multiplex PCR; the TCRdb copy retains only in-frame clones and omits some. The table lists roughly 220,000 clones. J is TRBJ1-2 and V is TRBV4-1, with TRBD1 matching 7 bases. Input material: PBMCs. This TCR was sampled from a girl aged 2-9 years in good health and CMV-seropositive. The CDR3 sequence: CASRSSDRANYGYTF. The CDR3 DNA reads TGCGCCAGCAGGTCCTCCGACAGGGCTAACTATGGCTACACCTTC.